These 10 T cell receptor beta chains were all obtained from the same sample, sequenced in a study of T cells after yellow fever vaccination. Via MiXCR, TCRdb re-called the 5' RACE reads, giving one row per CDR3 protein. The table shows approximately 600,000 distinct CDR3 sequences, with 9% to 15% occurring only once. The input for sequencing was PBMCs, taken on the day of the yellow fever booster vaccination. The receptors originated from a man in his thirties or forties who received the YFV17D yellow fever vaccine.

The chain uses TRBV20-1 and TRBJ2-1, with 14 positions matching TRBD2. Germline V gene sequence: CDR1 DFQATT, CDR2 SNEGSKA (reference sequence). V was clipped by 5 bases and J by 6 bases; unmatched bases: 6. This CDR3 is built from 15 residues. The CDR3 spells CSAPLTSGRANEQFF. DNA of the CDR3: TGCAGTGCTCCCCTGACTAGCGGGAGGGCCAATGAGCAGTTCTTC.

The genes are TRBV10-1 and TRBJ1-1; perhaps TRBD1 as D (6 bases). The CDR3 is made up of 14 amino acids. Germline lookup yields CDR1 WNHNN and CDR2 SYGVQD (reference sequence). V was shortened by 5 bases and J by 4 bases, with 14 bases between the two germline ends. In nucleotides, the CDR3 is TGCGCCAGCAGTAACCGAAGAGGGGGCACTGAAGCTTTCTTT. It is translated as CASSNRRGGTEAFF.

V gene TRBV30 combines with J gene TRBJ2-7; D may be TRBD2 (6 bases). Between the trimmed V and J ends, which lost 5 bases and 3 bases, there was a span of 14 bases. Germline loops: CDR1 GTSNPN, CDR2 SVGIG (reference sequence). CDR3 size: 13 residues. This chain's CDR3 is CAWGVGLSYEQYF. CDR3 nucleotides: TGTGCCTGGGGGGTGGGACTCAGCTACGAGCAGTACTTC.

This clonotype appeared many times. The CDR3 loop reads CSASVGVSYEQFF. The CDR3 region has the DNA TGCAGTGCTAGTGTGGGAGTTAGCTATGAGCAGTTCTTC. This chain uses TRBV20-1 with TRBJ2-1; D is perhaps TRBD2 (5 bases). V lost 3 bases to trimming and J lost 8 bases, with 14 bases between them. Germline V lookup: CDR1 DFQATT, CDR2 SNEGSKA (reference sequence). This CDR3 has 13 amino acids.

This clonotype was seen a few times. The V call is TRBV19, the J call TRBJ2-1; 7 bases line up with TRBD1. This CDR3 contains 14 residues. Trimming removed 6 bases from V and 7 bases from J; junction bases left unmatched: 9. CDR1 and CDR2 from the germline V gene are LNHDA and SQIVND (reference sequence). CDR3 amino acids: CASSSGTARNEQFF. As DNA, the CDR3 is TGTGCCAGTAGCTCCGGGACAGCGAGGAATGAGCAGTTCTTC.

V gene TRBV3-1 combines with J gene TRBJ2-2, with 8 bases fitting TRBD1. Germline V lookup: CDR1 LGHDT, CDR2 YNNKEL (reference sequence). Germline trimming cut 3 bases from V and 5 bases from J; bases unmatched to any gene: 5. CDR3 length: 15 residues. This CDR3 reads CASSHWTGSTGELFF. The CDR3 bases are TGTGCCAGCAGCCACTGGACAGGGAGTACCGGGGAGCTGTTTTTT.

The gene calls are TRBV12-3 or TRBV12-4 and TRBJ2-3, with 9 bases that match TRBD2. Trimming cost V 11 bases and J 0 bases; bases outside gene matches: 18. The CDR3 contains 18 residues. In nucleotides, the CDR3 is TGTGCCTTCTGTTTAAATAGCGGGGGTATCGTTAGCACAGATACGCAGTATTTT. Protein: CAFCLNSGGIVSTDTQYF.

This clonotype has a handful of counts. The chain couples TRBV7-9 to TRBJ1-2; D call uncertain. The V end lost 4 bases, the J end lost 6 bases, and 12 bases lay between the germline ends. CDR3 length equals 13 residues. CDR1 is SEHNR and CDR2 is FQNEAQ in the germline V gene (reference sequence). The CDR3 DNA reads TGTGCCAGCAGCTCGGACGGGAGGAATGGCTACACCTTC. It specifies CASSSDGRNGYTF.

This clonotype was seen a handful of times. The chain recombines TRBV7-8 with TRBJ2-7; D gene unclear. Germline loops: CDR1 SGHVS, CDR2 FQNEAQ. The CDR3 sequence is 16 residues long. V lost 0 bases and J 1 base, leaving 13 bases between the germline ends. The CDR3 region is CASSLARATLSYEQYF. The CDR3 DNA reads TGTGCCAGCAGCTTAGCTAGGGCTACTCTTTCCTACGAGCAGTACTTC.

This chain's CDR3 is CAIKTTGGTETQYF. CDR3 DNA sequence: TGTGCCATCAAAACTACAGGGGGGACTGAGACCCAGTACTTC. The chain employs TRBV10-3 and TRBJ2-5; TRBD1 aligns across 8 bases. CDR3 size: 14 residues. V lost 7 bases, J lost 5 bases, and 9 bases stayed unmatched. From germline, CDR1 is ENHRY and CDR2 SYGVKD.